The 30 T cell receptor beta chains reported below all come from one sample, sequenced in a study of identical twins. TCRdb reanalysed the 5' RACE reads using MiXCR and keeps one entry per CDR3 protein. The table includes fewer than 900,000 distinct CDR3 sequences, 18% detected once. This sample also belongs to another study, concerning T cells expressing NK-cell markers.

Input material: PBMCs. The origin of the receptors is a woman aged 18-30 years in good health.

This clonotype was recorded a few times. V usage is TRBV12-3 or TRBV12-4 and J usage is TRBJ1-1, with D possibly matching TRBD1 (5 bases). The CDR3 loop spans 10 amino acids. V was shortened by 9 bases and J by 11 bases, with 13 bases between the two germline ends. The CDR3 DNA follows: TGTGCCAGTGGGAGGGAGGGGGCTTTCTTT. It yields the protein CASGREGAFF.

This clonotype has a handful of counts. This chain uses TRBV29-1 with TRBJ2-1, with D maybe TRBD2 (5 bases). Germline V gene lookup returns CDR1 SQVTM and CDR2 ANQGSEA. The CDR3 consists of 16 residues. The germline V and J ends were trimmed by 1 base and 3 bases, with 16 bases remaining between them. Written as DNA, the CDR3 is TGCAGCGTTGAAGGGTGGGAGCGCGGTTTCTACAATGAGCAGTTCTTC. It is translated as CSVEGWERGFYNEQFF.

The rearrangement uses TRBV12-3 or TRBV12-4 and TRBJ2-3; the D is unclear. The germline V and J ends were trimmed by 7 bases and 1 base, with 9 bases remaining between them. This CDR3 contains 13 residues. The CDR3 loop reads CASTPVGTDTQYF. The CDR3 bases are TGTGCCAGCACCCCAGTAGGCACAGATACGCAGTATTTT.

In this sample, this clonotype turned up many times. The chain uses TRBV5-1 and TRBJ2-1; maybe TRBD2 (6 bases). The CDR3 covers 15 residues. V gave up 0 bases and J gave up 5 bases, with 12 bases separating them. The germline gives CDR1 SGHRS, CDR2 YFSETQ. The CDR3 protein is CASSLVGSGDNEQFF. The DNA for the CDR3 is TGCGCCAGCAGCTTGGTCGGTAGCGGAGACAATGAGCAGTTCTTC.

The chain employs TRBV20-1 and TRBJ1-2; D unclear. The CDR3 sequence is 14 residues long. V was shortened by 5 bases and J by 6 bases, with 19 bases between the two germline ends. In germline, CDR1 is DFQATT, CDR2 SNEGSKA (reference sequence). This CDR3 is CSARLPSLANGYTF. The DNA for the CDR3 is TGCAGTGCTCGCCTGCCGAGCCTGGCGAATGGCTACACCTTC.

The chain employs TRBV4-3 and TRBJ2-1; D is perhaps TRBD1 or TRBD2 (5 bases each). This CDR3 contains 15 residues. Trimming removed 3 bases at V and 4 bases at J, with 13 bases between. Looked up from germline, CDR1 is LGHNA and CDR2 is YSLEER. This CDR3 is CASSQRGAQYNEQFF. The CDR3 coding sequence is TGCGCCAGCAGCCAGAGGGGCGCCCAATACAATGAGCAGTTCTTC.

The chain has TRBV11-2 and TRBJ2-2; 12 bases fit TRBD2. CDR3 length equals 17 residues. The J segment lost 4 bases and the V segment lost 0 bases, leaving 3 bases of the junction unmatched. Germline CDR1 is SGHAT and CDR2 is FQNNGV. The DNA for the CDR3 is TGTGCCAGCAGCTTAGACCCACTAGCGGGGGGCACCGGGGAGCTGTTTTTT. Protein product: CASSLDPLAGGTGELFF.

This clonotype was detected only a few times. The chain's CDR3 is CASSQLDRRSDYTF. The CDR3 region has the DNA TGTGCCAGCAGCCAACTCGACCGACGGAGCGACTACACCTTC. The V call is TRBV3-1, the J call TRBJ1-2; D uncertain. The germline CDR1 and CDR2 sequences are LGHDT and YNNKEL (reference sequence). V lost 2 bases and J lost 10, with 17 bases in between. This CDR3 spans 14 amino acids.

This chain connects TRBV4-2 to TRBJ2-5, with TRBD1 matching 7 bases. The CDR3 extends over 17 amino acids. Germline V gives CDR1 LGHNA, CDR2 YNFKEQ. The V and J ends lost 1 base and 2 bases, in that order; junction bases with no gene match: 10. CDR3 sequence (DNA): TGTGCCAGCAGCCAAGGGGCAATCACAGGGGAACAAGAGACCCAGTACTTC. This gives the protein CASSQGAITGEQETQYF.

V and J are TRBV6-1 and TRBJ2-3; no reliable D call. Germline V gene data show CDR1 as MNHNS and CDR2 as SASEGT. CDR3 length equals 15 residues. V was trimmed by 2 bases and J by 0 bases, leaving 9 bases between them. Here the CDR3 reads CASSEWRPSTDTQYF. As DNA, the CDR3 is TGTGCCAGCAGTGAATGGCGGCCTAGCACAGATACGCAGTATTTT.

This clonotype was observed many times. At one boundary the junction diverges from the germline segment, which might be a read error. The rearrangement joins TRBV5-1 to TRBJ2-1; 8 bases match TRBD2. Germline CDR1 reads SGHRS; CDR2 reads YFSETQ. The CDR3 sequence is 15 residues long. The CDR3 DNA reads TGTGCCAGCAGTTTAGCGGGGAGCTCCTACAATGAGCAGTTCTTC. Its protein is CASSLAGSSYNEQFF.

J is TRBJ1-1 and V is TRBV20-1; D possibly corresponds to TRBD1 (5 bases). This CDR3 contains 12 residues. The V end was cut by 5 bases, the J end by 5 bases, with 12 bases between. CDR1 and CDR2 from the germline V gene are DFQATT and SNEGSKA (reference sequence). This CDR3 is CSAGAGVTEAFF. The CDR3 DNA follows: TGCAGTGCTGGGGCGGGCGTTACTGAAGCTTTCTTT.

This clonotype was picked up a small number of times. The chain recombines TRBV11-2 with TRBJ2-7; D might be TRBD1 (5 bases). Trimming stripped 1 base from V and 5 bases from J, with 15 bases between. Germline CDR1 SGHAT, CDR2 FQNNGV. The CDR3 consists of 15 residues. The CDR3 bases are TGTGCCAGCAGCTTAGGACAGACCTTATGGGACGAGCAGTACTTC. It codes for CASSLGQTLWDEQYF.

The genes are TRBV11-3 and TRBJ2-3; 8 bases agree with TRBD2. In germline, CDR1 is SGHNT, CDR2 YENEEA. V gave up 5 bases and J gave up 11 bases; unmatched junction bases: 18. This CDR3 is built from 16 residues. The CDR3 region has the DNA TGTGCCAGCAGCAATAACGGACTAGCCAAAGATACGTTGCAGTATTTT. This codes for CASSNNGLAKDTLQYF.

This clonotype was counted only a few times. This rearrangement joins TRBV29-1 to TRBJ2-6; D possibly corresponds to TRBD1 (5 bases). Germline lookup yields CDR1 SQVTM and CDR2 ANQGSEA. The CDR3 consists of 12 residues. Trimming took off 7 bases at V and 8 bases at J, with 12 bases between the two ends. The CDR3 loop reads CSASQGSNVLTF. CDR3 sequence (DNA): TGCAGCGCCTCGCAGGGTTCCAACGTCCTGACTTTC.

The rearrangement links TRBV12-3 or TRBV12-4 to TRBJ2-7; D is possibly TRBD1 or TRBD2 (5 bases each). There are 15 residues in the CDR3. Trimming left V 5 bases short and J 2 bases short, with 16 bases between. As DNA, the CDR3 is TGTGCCAGCAGTCCCCGGGGACCGCCGGCCTACGAGCAGTACTTC. As protein: CASSPRGPPAYEQYF.

This clonotype was seen only a few times. The J gene is TRBJ2-5, the V gene TRBV5-1, with 7 positions matching TRBD1. The CDR3 consists of 14 residues. Germline CDR1 reads SGHRS; CDR2 reads YFSETQ. The V gene end was trimmed by 4 bases and the J gene end by 1 base; junction bases not matched to a gene: 4. CDR3 sequence: CASSGGQTQETQYF. The CDR3, as DNA: TGCGCCAGCAGCGGGGGACAGACCCAAGAGACCCAGTACTTC. Full variable domain (remainder filled in from reference TRBV5-1 and TRBJ2-5): KAGVTQTPRYLIKTRGQQVTLSCSPISGHRSVSWYQQTPGQGLQFLFEYFSETQRNKGNFPGRFSGRQFSNSRSEMNVSTLELGDSALYLCASSGGQTQETQYFGPGTRLLVL.

V is TRBV29-1 and J is TRBJ2-1; 8 bases are shared with TRBD2. Germline CDR1 and CDR2: SQVTM and ANQGSEA. V shed 3 bases and J 7 bases; nucleotides not matched to a gene: 5. The CDR3 totals 13 residues. CDR3 sequence: CSVDPGGGNEQFF. Written as DNA, the CDR3 is TGCAGCGTTGACCCGGGAGGGGGGAATGAGCAGTTCTTC.

This clonotype was seen only a few times. CDR3 sequence reads: CASSPGRGSYNEQFF. The CDR3 DNA follows: TGTGCCAGCAGTCCAGGGAGGGGGTCCTACAATGAGCAGTTCTTC. The chain carries TRBV12-3 or TRBV12-4 and TRBJ2-1; possible D gene TRBD2, 7 bases. V gave up 5 bases and J gave up 1 base, with 12 bases separating them. This CDR3 is 15 amino acids long.

This clonotype showed up just a few times. V gene TRBV7-9 combines with J gene TRBJ1-1, with D possibly being TRBD1 (6 bases). The CDR3 contains 13 residues. Germline V gene sequence: CDR1 SEHNR, CDR2 FQNEAQ (reference sequence). V lost 5 bases and J 10 bases, leaving 17 bases between the germline ends. CDR3 sequence reads: CASSLFEGGTAFF. For the CDR3, the DNA is TGTGCCAGCAGCCTCTTCGAGGGGGGTACAGCTTTCTTT.

This clonotype was seen at least ten times. V and J are TRBV29-1 and TRBJ2-5; D possibly matches TRBD1 or TRBD2 (5 bases each). Germline CDR1 and CDR2: SQVTM and ANQGSEA. CDR3 length equals 12 residues. The germline V and J ends were trimmed by 3 bases and 5 bases, with 10 bases remaining between them. CDR3 nucleotide sequence: TGCAGCGTTGAGAGGGGATTTGAGACCCAGTACTTC. Translating gives CSVERGFETQYF.

The chain has TRBV12-3 or TRBV12-4 and TRBJ1-1; D is unclear. V was pared by 7 bases and J by 4 bases, with 10 bases between. The CDR3 is 12 residues long. CDR3 sequence reads: CASTEASTEAFF. Written as DNA, the CDR3 is TGTGCCAGCACGGAGGCATCCACTGAAGCTTTCTTT.

As for this clonotype: A junction end diverges from the germline sequence, so it may reflect a read error. The rearrangement joins TRBV20-1 to TRBJ2-5, with D tentatively TRBD2 (7 bases). Germline lookup yields CDR1 DFQATT and CDR2 SNEGSKA (reference sequence). The CDR3 contains 15 residues. Written as DNA, the CDR3 is TGCAGTGCTGGAGAATTGGGGAGGGGGCAAGAGACCCAGTACTTC. Its protein is CSAGELGRGQETQYF.

This clonotype was recorded a few times. The DNA for the CDR3 is TGTGCCAGCAGTGCCTCAGGGGTGGGTGAGACCCAGTACTTC. It specifies CASSASGVGETQYF. The J gene is TRBJ2-5, the V gene TRBV12-3 or TRBV12-4; D may be TRBD1 (6 bases). CDR3 length: 14 amino acids. The V end lost 5 bases, the J end lost 5 bases, and 15 bases lay between the germline ends.

V usage is TRBV5-1 and J usage is TRBJ2-5; TRBD2 is a possible D gene (6 bases). The ends were cut back, 6 bases at V and 5 bases at J, with 20 bases in the middle. The CDR3 has 15 residues. Germline loops: CDR1 SGHRS, CDR2 YFSETQ. The DNA of the CDR3 is TGCGCCAGCAAGAGGGGCGGGGTCGTGAGGGAGACCCAGTACTTC. It codes for CASKRGGVVRETQYF.

V gene TRBV11-2 combines with J gene TRBJ2-3, with 9 nucleotides matching TRBD2. Germline-derived CDR1 and CDR2 are SGHAT and FQNNGV. V trimming: 3 bases; J trimming: 3 bases; junction bases outside the gene matches: 16. The CDR3 has 19 amino acids. The DNA for the CDR3 is TGTGCCAGCAGCTTTTCATGGAGGGTAGCGGGGGTTCCTACAGATACGCAGTATTTT. It encodes CASSFSWRVAGVPTDTQYF.

The V gene is TRBV10-3, the J gene TRBJ2-3; 8 bases fit TRBD2. This CDR3 is 16 amino acids long. With 2 bases clipped from V and 2 bases from J, the junction kept 6 bases outside the gene matches. Germline V CDR1 and CDR2: ENHRY, SYGVKD. The CDR3 sequence: CAISEKLAGLTDTQYF. DNA for the CDR3: TGTGCCATCAGTGAGAAGCTAGCGGGCCTCACAGATACGCAGTATTTT.

This clonotype showed up just a few times. The J gene is TRBJ2-7, the V gene TRBV20-1; possible D gene TRBD1, 5 bases. V was cut by 0 bases and J by 1 base, with 13 bases left in between. The germline V gene encodes CDR1 DFQATT and CDR2 SNEGSKA (reference sequence). This CDR3 is built from 15 residues. CDR3 sequence reads: CSARDLAGWSYEQYF. CDR3 DNA: TGCAGTGCTAGAGATTTGGCAGGGTGGTCCTACGAGCAGTACTTC.

This clonotype was counted a few times. The gene calls are TRBV19 and TRBJ2-1; 8 bases agree with TRBD2. J was trimmed by 7 bases and V by 6 bases; bases with no gene match: 8. The CDR3 covers 14 residues. The V gene's germline CDR1 is LNHDA and CDR2 SQIVND (reference sequence). CDR3 residues: CASSSGGAGNEQFF. In DNA, the CDR3 is TGTGCCAGTAGCTCCGGGGGGGCAGGGAATGAGCAGTTCTTC.

The chain joins TRBV27 to TRBJ2-1, with D hard to call. Trimming shortened V by 6 bases and J by 11 bases, and 17 bases separated the two germline ends. Germline V gene sequence: CDR1 MNHEY, CDR2 SMNVEV (reference sequence). This CDR3 region has 13 residues. The CDR3 DNA follows: TGTGCCAGCAGCCCCCTTGACTCGCTCAAGCAGTTCTTC. Amino acids: CASSPLDSLKQFF.